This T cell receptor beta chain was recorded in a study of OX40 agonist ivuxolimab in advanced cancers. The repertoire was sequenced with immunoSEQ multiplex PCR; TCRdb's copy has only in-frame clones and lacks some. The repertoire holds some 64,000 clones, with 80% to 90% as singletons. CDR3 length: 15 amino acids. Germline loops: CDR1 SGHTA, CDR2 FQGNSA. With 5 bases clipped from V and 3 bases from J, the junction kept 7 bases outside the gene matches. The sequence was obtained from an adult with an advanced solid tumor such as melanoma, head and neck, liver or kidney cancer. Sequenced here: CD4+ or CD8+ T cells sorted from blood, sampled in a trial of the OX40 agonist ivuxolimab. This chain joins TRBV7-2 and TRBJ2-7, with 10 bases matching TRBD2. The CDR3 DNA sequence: TGTGCCAGCAGCCTAGTCTCTAGCGGGAGCTACGAGCAGTACTTC. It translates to CASSLVSSGSYEQYF.